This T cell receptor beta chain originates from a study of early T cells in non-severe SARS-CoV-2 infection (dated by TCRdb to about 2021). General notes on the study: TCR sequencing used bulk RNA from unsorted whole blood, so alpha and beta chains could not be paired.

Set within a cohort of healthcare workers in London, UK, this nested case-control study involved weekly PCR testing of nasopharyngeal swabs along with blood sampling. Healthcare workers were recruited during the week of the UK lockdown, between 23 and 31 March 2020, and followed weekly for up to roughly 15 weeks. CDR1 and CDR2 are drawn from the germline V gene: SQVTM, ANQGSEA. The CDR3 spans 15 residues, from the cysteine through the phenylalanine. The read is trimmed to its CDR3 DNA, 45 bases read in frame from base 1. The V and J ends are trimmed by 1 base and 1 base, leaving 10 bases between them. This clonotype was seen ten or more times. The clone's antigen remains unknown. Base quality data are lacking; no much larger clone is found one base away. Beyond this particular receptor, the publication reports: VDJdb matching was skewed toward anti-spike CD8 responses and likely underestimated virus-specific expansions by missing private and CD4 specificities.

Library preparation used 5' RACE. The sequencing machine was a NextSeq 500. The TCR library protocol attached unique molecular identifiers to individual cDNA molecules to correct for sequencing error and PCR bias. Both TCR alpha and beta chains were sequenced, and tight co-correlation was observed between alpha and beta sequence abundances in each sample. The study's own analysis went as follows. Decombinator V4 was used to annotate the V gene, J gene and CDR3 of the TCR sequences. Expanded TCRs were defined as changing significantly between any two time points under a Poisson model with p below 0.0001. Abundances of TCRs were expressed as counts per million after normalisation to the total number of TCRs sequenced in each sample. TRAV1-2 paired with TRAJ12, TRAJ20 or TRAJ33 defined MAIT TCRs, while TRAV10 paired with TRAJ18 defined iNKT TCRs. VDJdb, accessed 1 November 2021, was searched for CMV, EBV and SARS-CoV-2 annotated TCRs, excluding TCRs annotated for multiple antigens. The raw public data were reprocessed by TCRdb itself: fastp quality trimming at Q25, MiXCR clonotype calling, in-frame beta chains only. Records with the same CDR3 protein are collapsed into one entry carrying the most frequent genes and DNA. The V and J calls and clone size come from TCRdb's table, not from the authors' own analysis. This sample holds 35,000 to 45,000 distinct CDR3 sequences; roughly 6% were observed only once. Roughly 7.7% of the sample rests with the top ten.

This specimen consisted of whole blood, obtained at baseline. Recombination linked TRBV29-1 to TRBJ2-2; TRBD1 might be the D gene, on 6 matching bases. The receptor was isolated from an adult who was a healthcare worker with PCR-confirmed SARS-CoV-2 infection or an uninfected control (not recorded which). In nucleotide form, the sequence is TGCAGCGTTGAAGGATCAGGGGAGAACACCGGGGAGCTGTTTTTT. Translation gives CSVEGSGENTGELFF.